This T cell receptor beta chain derives from a study of blood T cell repertoires in COVID-19. As for the study in general: Collection of acute and convalescent COVID-19 samples took place in the United States, Italy and Spain.

J gave up 2 bases and V 0 bases, and 4 bases lay outside the gene matches. Germline V lookup: CDR1 MNHEY, CDR2 SMNVEV (reference sequence). The CDR3 has 17 residues. Generated by immunoSEQ multiplex PCR, the TCRdb table keeps only in-frame clones and is missing some. This table holds more than 110,000 clones, 70% to 85% found once. The gene calls are TRBV27 and TRBJ2-3, with 11 bases that match TRBD2. The clonotype was recovered from a woman older than 75 in a cohort sampled during active or convalescent COVID-19. The sequenced sample was peripheral blood. The CDR3 reads CASSLSPSGGYTDTQYF. CDR3 DNA sequence: TGTGCCAGCAGTTTATCGCCTAGCGGGGGGTACACAGATACGCAGTATTTT.